This TCR beta chain was profiled in a study of post-analysis software for immune sequencing data. Study information: Clinical courses comprised relapsing-remitting, secondary progressive and progressive-relapsing multiple sclerosis.

TCR beta cDNA libraries included unique molecular identifiers. TCRdb passed the PCR reads through MiXCR, listing each CDR3 protein once. Of around 710,000 distinct CDR3 sequences in the sample, roughly 50% were seen once. Concerning this clonotype itself: Its antigen is not identified.

The germline V gene has CDR1 LGHNA and CDR2 YSLEER. This CDR3 contains 16 residues. Trimming removed 0 bases from V and 10 bases from J; junction bases left unmatched: 9. Study-wide results and caveats: Controls had significantly higher normalized Chao1 diversity than multiple sclerosis patients. Comparison of patients with controls showed five TRBV segments more frequent in patients, TRBV5-6, TRBV5-1 and TRBV20-1 among them.

The clonotype comes from a girl between 5 and 17 years old with multiple sclerosis. The sequenced sample consisted of blood. This rearrangement joins TRBV4-3 to TRBJ2-3; 11 positions agree with TRBD2. The CDR3 spells CASSQDIAGGTNAQYF. DNA for the CDR3: TGCGCCAGCAGCCAAGATATAGCGGGAGGGACTAATGCGCAGTATTTT.